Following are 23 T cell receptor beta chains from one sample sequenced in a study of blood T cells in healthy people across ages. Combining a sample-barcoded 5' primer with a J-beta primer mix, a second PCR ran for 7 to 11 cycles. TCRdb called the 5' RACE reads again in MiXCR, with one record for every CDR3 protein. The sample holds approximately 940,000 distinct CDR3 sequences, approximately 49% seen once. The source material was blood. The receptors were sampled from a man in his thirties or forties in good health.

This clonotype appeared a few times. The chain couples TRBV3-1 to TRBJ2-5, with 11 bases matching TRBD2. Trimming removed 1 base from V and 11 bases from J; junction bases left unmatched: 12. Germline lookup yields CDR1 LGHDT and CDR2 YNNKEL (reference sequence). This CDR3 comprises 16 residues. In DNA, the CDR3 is TGTGCCAGCAGCCAAGCCCTAGCGGGGGGCCAAAATGAGCAGTACTTC. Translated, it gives CASSQALAGGQNEQYF.

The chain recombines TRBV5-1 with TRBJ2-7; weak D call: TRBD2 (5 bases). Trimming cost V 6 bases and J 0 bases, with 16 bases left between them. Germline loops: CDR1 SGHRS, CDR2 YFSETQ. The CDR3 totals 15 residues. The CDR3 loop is CASKRQGAASYEQYF. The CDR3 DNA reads TGCGCCAGCAAACGTCAAGGAGCGGCCTCCTACGAGCAGTACTTC.

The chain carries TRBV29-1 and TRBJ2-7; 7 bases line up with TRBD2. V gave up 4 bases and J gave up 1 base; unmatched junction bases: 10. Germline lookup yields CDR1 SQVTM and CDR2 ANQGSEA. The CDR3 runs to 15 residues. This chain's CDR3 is CSVGPGGYGSYEQYF. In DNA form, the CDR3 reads TGCAGCGTTGGGCCCGGGGGGTACGGGTCCTACGAGCAGTACTTC.

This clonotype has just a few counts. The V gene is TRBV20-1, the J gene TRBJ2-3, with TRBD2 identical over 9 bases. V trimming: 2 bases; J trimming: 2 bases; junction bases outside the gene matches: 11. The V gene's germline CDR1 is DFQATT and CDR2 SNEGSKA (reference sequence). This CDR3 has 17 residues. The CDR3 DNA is TGCAGTGCTAGAAAAAGGAGACTAGCGGTGTTCACAGATACGCAGTATTTT. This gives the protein CSARKRRLAVFTDTQYF.

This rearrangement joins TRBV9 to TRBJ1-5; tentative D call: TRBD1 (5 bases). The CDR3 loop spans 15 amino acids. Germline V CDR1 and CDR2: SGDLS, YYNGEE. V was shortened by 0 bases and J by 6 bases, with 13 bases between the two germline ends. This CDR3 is CASSVGILGVQPQHF. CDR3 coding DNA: TGTGCCAGCAGCGTAGGAATTCTGGGGGTTCAGCCCCAGCATTTT.

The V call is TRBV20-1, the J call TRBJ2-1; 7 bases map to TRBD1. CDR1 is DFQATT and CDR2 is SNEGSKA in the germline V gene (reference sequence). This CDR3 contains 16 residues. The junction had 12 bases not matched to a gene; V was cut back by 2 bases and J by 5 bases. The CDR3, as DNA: TGCAGTGCTAGACCTCCGCCGGGACAGTTAGACAATGAGCAGTTCTTC. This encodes CSARPPPGQLDNEQFF.

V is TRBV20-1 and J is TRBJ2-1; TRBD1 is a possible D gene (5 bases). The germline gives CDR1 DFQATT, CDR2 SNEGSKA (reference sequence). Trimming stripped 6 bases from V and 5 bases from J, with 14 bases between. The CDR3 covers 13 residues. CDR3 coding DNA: TGCAGTGCCTGCGACGACAGTCACAATGAGCAGTTCTTC. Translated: CSACDDSHNEQFF.

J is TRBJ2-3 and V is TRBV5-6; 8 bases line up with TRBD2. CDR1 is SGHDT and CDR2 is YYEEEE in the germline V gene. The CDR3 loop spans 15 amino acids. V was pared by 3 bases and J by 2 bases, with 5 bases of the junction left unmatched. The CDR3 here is CASSSSGPYTDTQYF. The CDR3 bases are TGTGCCAGCAGCTCTAGCGGGCCTTACACAGATACGCAGTATTTT.

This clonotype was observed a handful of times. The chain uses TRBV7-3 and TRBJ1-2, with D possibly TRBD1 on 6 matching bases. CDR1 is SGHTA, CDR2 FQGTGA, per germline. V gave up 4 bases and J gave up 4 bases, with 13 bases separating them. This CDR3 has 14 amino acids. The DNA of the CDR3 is TGTGCCAGCAGCTCCTCTGGGGGGGCCTATGGCTACACCTTC. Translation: CASSSSGGAYGYTF.

The CDR3 region has the DNA TGCGCCAGCAGCTTTGACGGGGGAGGAATCAATGAGCAGTTCTTC. This gives the protein CASSFDGGGINEQFF. The chain links TRBV5-1 to TRBJ2-1; D is perhaps TRBD2 (6 bases). The V and J ends lost 2 bases and 6 bases respectively, with 15 bases between them. This CDR3 region has 15 residues. The germline gives CDR1 SGHRS, CDR2 YFSETQ.

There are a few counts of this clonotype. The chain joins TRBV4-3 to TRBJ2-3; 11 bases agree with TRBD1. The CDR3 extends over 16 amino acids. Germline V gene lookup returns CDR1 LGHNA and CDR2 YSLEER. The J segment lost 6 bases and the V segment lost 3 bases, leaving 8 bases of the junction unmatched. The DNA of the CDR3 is TGCGCCAGCAGCCAGGAGGGACAGGGGGGTGTGGATACGCAGTATTTT. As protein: CASSQEGQGGVDTQYF.

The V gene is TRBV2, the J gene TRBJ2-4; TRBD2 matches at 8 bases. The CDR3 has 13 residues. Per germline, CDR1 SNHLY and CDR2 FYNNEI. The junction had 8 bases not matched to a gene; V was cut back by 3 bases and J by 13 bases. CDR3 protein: CASSDVTGGKQYF. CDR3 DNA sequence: TGTGCCAGCAGTGATGTCACGGGGGGGAAGCAGTACTTC.

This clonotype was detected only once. This CDR3 is CASSPRTATSTDTQYF. The DNA of the CDR3 is TGCGCCAGCAGCCCGAGGACAGCCACTAGCACAGATACGCAGTATTTT. The rearrangement links TRBV4-1 to TRBJ2-3, with D maybe TRBD1 (6 bases). The ends were cut back, 4 bases at V and 0 bases at J, with 14 bases in the middle. The CDR3 loop spans 16 amino acids. Germline assignment: CDR1 MGHRA and CDR2 YSYEKL.

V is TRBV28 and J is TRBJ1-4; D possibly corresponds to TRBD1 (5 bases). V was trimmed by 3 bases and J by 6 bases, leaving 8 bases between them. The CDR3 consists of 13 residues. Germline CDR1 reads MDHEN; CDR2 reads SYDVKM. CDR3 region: CASSLLQDEKLFF. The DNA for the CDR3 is TGTGCCAGCAGTTTGTTACAGGATGAAAAACTGTTTTTT.

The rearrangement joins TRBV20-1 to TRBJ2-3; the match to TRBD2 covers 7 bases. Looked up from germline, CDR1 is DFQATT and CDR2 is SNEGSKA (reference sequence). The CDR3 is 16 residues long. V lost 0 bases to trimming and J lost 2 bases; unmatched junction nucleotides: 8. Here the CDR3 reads CSARDAARGFTDTQYF. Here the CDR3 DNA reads TGCAGTGCTAGAGACGCGGCGCGGGGGTTCACAGATACGCAGTATTTT.

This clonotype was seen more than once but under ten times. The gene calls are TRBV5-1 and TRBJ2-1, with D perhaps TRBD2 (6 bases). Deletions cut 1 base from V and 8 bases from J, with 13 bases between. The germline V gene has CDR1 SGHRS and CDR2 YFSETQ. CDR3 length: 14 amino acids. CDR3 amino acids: CASSLTAGRYEQFF. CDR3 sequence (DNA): TGCGCCAGCAGCTTGACTGCAGGGAGGTATGAGCAGTTCTTC.

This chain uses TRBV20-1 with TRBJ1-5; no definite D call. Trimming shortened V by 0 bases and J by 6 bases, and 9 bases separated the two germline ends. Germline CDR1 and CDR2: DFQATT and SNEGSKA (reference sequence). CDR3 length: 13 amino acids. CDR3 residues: CSARDEGVQPQHF. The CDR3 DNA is TGCAGTGCTAGAGATGAGGGTGTTCAGCCCCAGCATTTT.

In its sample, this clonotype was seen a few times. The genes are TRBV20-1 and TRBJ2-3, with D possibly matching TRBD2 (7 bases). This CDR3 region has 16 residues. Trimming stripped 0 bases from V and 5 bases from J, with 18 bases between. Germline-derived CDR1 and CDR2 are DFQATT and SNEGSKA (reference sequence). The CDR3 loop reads CSARDSGGAGGDTQYF. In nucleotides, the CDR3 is TGCAGTGCTAGAGATTCGGGGGGCGCAGGTGGAGATACGCAGTATTTT.

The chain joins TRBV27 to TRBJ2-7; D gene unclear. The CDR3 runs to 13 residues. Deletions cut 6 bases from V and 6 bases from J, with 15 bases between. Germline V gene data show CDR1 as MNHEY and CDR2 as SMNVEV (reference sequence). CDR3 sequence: CASSRGWGTEQYF. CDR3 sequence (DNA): TGTGCCAGCAGCCGAGGCTGGGGTACCGAGCAGTACTTC.

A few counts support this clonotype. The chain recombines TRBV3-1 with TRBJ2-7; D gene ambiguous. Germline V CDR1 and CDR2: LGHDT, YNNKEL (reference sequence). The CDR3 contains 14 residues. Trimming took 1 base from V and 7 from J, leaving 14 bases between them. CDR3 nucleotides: TGTGCCAGCAGCCAAGTAAACACACCGGAGGAGCAGTACTTC. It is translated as CASSQVNTPEEQYF.

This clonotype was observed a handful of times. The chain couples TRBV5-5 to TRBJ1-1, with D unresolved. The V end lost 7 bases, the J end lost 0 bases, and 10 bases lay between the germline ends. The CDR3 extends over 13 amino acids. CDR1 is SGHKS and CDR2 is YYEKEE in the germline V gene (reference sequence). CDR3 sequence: CASRGRMNTEAFF. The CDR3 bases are TGTGCCAGCCGTGGACGGATGAACACTGAAGCTTTCTTT.

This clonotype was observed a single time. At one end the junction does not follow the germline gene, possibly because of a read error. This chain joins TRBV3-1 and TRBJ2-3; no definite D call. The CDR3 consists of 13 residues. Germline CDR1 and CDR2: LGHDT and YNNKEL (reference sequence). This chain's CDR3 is CVSSQRGTDTQYF. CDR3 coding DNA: TGTGTCAGCAGCCAAAGAGGTACAGATACGCAGTATTTT.

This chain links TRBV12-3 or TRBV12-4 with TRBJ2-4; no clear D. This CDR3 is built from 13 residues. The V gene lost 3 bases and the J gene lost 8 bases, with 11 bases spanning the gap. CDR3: CASSFNTPDIQYF. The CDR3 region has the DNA TGTGCCAGCAGTTTCAACACGCCAGACATTCAGTACTTC.